This T cell receptor beta chain was identified in a study of cytomegalovirus exposure and HLA in healthy donors. Overall study results and limits: Across donors, sequencing depth was assumed by presence/absence analyses to be roughly uniform. Earlier analysis looked at TCR beta V segments, and most were productive about 90% or about 30% of the time. By a later analysis, the bulk of CMV-associated TCR beta chains appeared HLA-restricted. One cluster of highly shared sequence variants probably arose as a sequencing artifact.

It was with 60 Vbeta and 13 Jbeta primers that the PCR ran. Clones were read by immunoSEQ multiplex PCR, and TCRdb kept only the in-frame ones, dropping some. This table holds approximately 120,000 clones, about 81% found once. Germline CDR1 is LNHDA and CDR2 is SQIVND (reference sequence). Trimming removed 3 bases from V and 3 bases from J; junction bases left unmatched: 5. CDR3 size: 14 residues. As for this clone: Its specificity is unknown.

The chain employs TRBV19 and TRBJ2-7; 7 bases agree with TRBD1. This TCR was recovered from a woman aged 25 to 39 in good health and CMV-seronegative. The sequenced sample was PBMCs. The CDR3 DNA reads as TGTGCCAGTAGTATGGCCCAGGGGGACTACGAGCAGTACTTC. Encoded protein: CASSMAQGDYEQYF.